Presented here are 5 T cell receptor beta chains from one specimen sequenced in a study of blood T cells in healthy people across ages. Alongside a J-beta primer mix, a sample-barcoded 5' primer served in a second PCR lasting about 7 to 12 cycles. MiXCR was run by TCRdb on the 5' RACE reads, yielding one entry per CDR3 protein. This repertoire shows over a million distinct CDR3 sequences, 45% found once; its top ten account for around 18%. The sample consisted of blood. The source of these receptors is a woman aged 55-69 years in good health.

V gene TRBV11-2 combines with J gene TRBJ2-1; 10 bases map to TRBD2. Germline-derived CDR1 and CDR2 are SGHAT and FQNNGV. V shed 0 bases and J 4 bases; nucleotides not matched to a gene: 6. CDR3 length: 17 residues. The CDR3 sequence: CASSLDRASGRYNEQFF. CDR3 coding DNA: TGTGCCAGCAGCTTAGATCGTGCTAGCGGGAGATACAATGAGCAGTTCTTC.

The chain carries TRBV3-1 and TRBJ2-3, with 7 bases identical to TRBD2. Trimming at V came to 6 bases and at J to 2 bases, leaving 5 bases not matched to a gene. This CDR3 is built from 14 residues. CDR1 and CDR2 (germline): LGHDT, YNNKEL (reference sequence). The CDR3 DNA is TGTGCCAGCAGATTAGCGGGTCTCACAGATACGCAGTATTTT. Translating it yields CASRLAGLTDTQYF.

This chain links TRBV5-6 with TRBJ1-2; 8 positions agree with TRBD1. The CDR3 sequence is 12 residues long. V dropped 3 bases and J dropped 8; count of bases not matched to a gene: 3. Per the germline V gene, CDR1 is SGHDT and CDR2 is YYEEEE. CDR3 sequence (DNA): TGTGCCAGCAGCTGGACAGGGTACGGCTACACCTTC. Its translation is CASSWTGYGYTF. Supplemented by reference TRBV5-6 and TRBJ1-2, the full variable domain reads DAGVTQSPTHLIKTRGQQVTLRCSPKSGHDTVSWYQQALGQGPQFIFQYYEEEERQRGNFPDRFSGHQFPNYSSELNVNALLLGDSALYLCASSWTGYGYTFGSGTRLTVV.

In this sample, this clonotype turned up a few times. The chain is built from TRBV11-2 and TRBJ1-1; no reliable D call. Germline loops: CDR1 SGHAT, CDR2 FQNNGV. The CDR3 is made up of 14 amino acids. Trimming removed 2 bases from V and 5 bases from J, with 12 bases in between. The CDR3 is CASSLSPEGTEAFF. Written as DNA, the CDR3 is TGTGCCAGCAGCTTAAGCCCGGAAGGGACTGAAGCTTTCTTT.

This clonotype was detected only a few times. The chain has TRBV20-1 and TRBJ1-5; possible D gene TRBD1, 6 bases. Germline V gives CDR1 DFQATT, CDR2 SNEGSKA (reference sequence). The CDR3 has 13 amino acids. The V and J ends lost 5 bases and 3 bases respectively, with 11 bases between them. CDR3 coding DNA: TGCAGTGCTGGAACAGGGAACAATCAGCCCCAGCATTTT. Amino acid sequence: CSAGTGNNQPQHF.